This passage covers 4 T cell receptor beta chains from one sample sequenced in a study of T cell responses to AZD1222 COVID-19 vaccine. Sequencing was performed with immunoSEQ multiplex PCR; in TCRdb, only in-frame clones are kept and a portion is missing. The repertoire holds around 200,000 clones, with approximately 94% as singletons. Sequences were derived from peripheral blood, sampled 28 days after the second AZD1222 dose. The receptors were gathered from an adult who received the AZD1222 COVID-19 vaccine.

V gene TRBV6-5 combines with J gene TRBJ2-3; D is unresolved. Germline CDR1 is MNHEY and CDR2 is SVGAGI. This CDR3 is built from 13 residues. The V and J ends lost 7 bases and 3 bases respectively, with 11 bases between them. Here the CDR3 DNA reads TGTGCCAGCATTCTAGGGTCGACAGATACGCAGTATTTT. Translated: CASILGSTDTQYF.

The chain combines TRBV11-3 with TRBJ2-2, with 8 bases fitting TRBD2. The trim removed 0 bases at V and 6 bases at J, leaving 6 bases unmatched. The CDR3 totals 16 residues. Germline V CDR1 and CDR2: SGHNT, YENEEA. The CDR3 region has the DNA TGTGCCAGCAGCTTAGAGGCGGGAGGAGGCTCCGGGGAGCTGTTTTTT. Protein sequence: CASSLEAGGGSGELFF.

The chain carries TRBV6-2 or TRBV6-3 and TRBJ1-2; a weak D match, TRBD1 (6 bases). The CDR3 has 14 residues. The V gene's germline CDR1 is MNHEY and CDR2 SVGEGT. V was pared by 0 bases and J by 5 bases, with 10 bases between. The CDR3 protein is CASSYSTGRYGYTF. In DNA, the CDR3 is TGTGCCAGCAGTTACTCGACAGGACGATATGGCTACACCTTC.

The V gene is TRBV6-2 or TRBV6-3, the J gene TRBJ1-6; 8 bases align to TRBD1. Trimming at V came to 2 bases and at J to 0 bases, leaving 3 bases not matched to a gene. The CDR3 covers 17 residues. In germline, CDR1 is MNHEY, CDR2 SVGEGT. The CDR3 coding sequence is TGTGCCAGCAGTTACACAGGGGGAGGCTCCTATAATTCACCCCTCCACTTT. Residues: CASSYTGGGSYNSPLHF.